This T cell receptor (beta chain) derives from a study of shared clonotypes between healthy human individuals. Study at large: A few men and two women, aged 18 to 49, were donors.

Splitting of each subset's genomic DNA was done evenly across several immunoSEQ plates. Only in-frame clones appear in the TCRdb table, and some are missing; sequencing was by immunoSEQ multiplex PCR. Of about 2.4 million clones in the sample, roughly 93% were seen once. The healthy adult donors were HIV-negative and reported no recent acute infections or vaccinations. Donors were Caucasian adults residing in Nashville, Tennessee, USA. The CDR3 has 15 amino acids. CDR1 SGHNT and CDR2 YYREEE come from the germline V gene (reference sequence). V lost 4 bases and J 3 bases, leaving 13 bases between the germline ends.

The clonotype originates from a man between 18 and 29 years old in good health. Some clones in this sample may be carry-over from other donors' samples. The rearrangement uses TRBV5-4 and TRBJ1-4; D is ambiguous. Sample: naive CD4+ T cells from PBMCs. The subset is: CD45RA+ positively selected. As DNA, the CDR3 is TGTGCCAGCAGCCCGCGCCCTGGTTCTAATGAAAAACTGTTTTTT. This translates into CASSPRPGSNEKLFF.